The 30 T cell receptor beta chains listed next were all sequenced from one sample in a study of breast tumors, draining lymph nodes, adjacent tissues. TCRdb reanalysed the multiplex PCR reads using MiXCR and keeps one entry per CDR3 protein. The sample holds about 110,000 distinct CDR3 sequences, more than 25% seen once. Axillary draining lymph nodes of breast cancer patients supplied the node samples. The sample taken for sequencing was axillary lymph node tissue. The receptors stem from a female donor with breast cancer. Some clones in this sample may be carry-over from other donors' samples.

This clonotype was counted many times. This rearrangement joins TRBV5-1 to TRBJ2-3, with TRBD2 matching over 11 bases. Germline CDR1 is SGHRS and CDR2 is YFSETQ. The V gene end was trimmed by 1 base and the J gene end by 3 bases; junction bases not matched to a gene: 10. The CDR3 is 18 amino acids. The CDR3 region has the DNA TGCGCCAGCAGCTTGAGGGGGACTAGCGGCCCGGTGACAGATACGCAGTATTTT. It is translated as CASSLRGTSGPVTDTQYF.

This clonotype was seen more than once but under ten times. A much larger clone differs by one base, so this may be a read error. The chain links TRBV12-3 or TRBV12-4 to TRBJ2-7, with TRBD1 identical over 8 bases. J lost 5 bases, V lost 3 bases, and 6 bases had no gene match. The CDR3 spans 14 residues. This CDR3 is CASSFQDRVDEQYF. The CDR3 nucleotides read TGTGCCAGCAGTTTCCAGGACAGGGTGGACGAGCAGTACTTC.

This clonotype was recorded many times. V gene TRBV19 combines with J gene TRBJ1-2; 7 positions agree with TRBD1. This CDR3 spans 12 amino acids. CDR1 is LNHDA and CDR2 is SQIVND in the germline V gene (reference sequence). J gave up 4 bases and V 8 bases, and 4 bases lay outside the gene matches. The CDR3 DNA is TGTGCCAGTCAAGGGACAGCCTATGGCTACACCTTC. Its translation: CASQGTAYGYTF.

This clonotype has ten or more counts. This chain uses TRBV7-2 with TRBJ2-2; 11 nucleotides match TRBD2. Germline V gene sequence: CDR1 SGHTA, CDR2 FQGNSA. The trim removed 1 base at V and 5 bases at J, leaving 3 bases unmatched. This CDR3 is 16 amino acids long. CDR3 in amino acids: CASSLGGLAETGELFF. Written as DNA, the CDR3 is TGTGCCAGCAGCTTAGGGGGACTAGCGGAGACCGGGGAGCTGTTTTTT.

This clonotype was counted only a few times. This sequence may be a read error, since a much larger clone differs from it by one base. DNA for the CDR3: TGTGCCAGCAGCCAAAAGGGAACTAGCGGGAGGGGGACTGAGCAGTTCTTC. It codes for CASSQKGTSGRGTEQFF. The chain uses TRBV14 and TRBJ2-1; 13 positions match TRBD2. This CDR3 comprises 17 residues. CDR1 and CDR2 (germline): SGHDN, FVKESK. V lost 2 bases and J lost 9; bases outside the gene matches: 10.

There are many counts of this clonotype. The CDR3 spells CASSPISVQGADYGYTF. CDR3 DNA sequence: TGTGCCAGCAGTCCAATAAGTGTCCAGGGCGCTGACTATGGCTACACCTTC. The genes are TRBV3-1 and TRBJ1-2; the D gene is possibly TRBD1 (5 bases). This CDR3 comprises 17 residues. V gave up 6 bases and J gave up 3 bases, with 23 bases separating them. The V gene's germline CDR1 is LGHDT and CDR2 YNNKEL (reference sequence). The complete variable domain, with remaining parts taken from reference TRBV3-1 and TRBJ1-2, reads DTAVSQTPKYLVTQMGNDKSIKCEQNLGHDTMYWYKQDSKKFLKIMFSYNNKELIINETVPNRFSPKSPDKAHLNLHINSLELGDSAVYFCASSPISVQGADYGYTFGSGTRLTVV.

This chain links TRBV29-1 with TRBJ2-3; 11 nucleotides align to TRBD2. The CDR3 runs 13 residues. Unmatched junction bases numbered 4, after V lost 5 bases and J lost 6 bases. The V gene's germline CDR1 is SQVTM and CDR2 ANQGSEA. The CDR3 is CSVSSGGLDTQYF. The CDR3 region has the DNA TGCAGCGTTTCTAGCGGGGGGTTGGATACGCAGTATTTT.

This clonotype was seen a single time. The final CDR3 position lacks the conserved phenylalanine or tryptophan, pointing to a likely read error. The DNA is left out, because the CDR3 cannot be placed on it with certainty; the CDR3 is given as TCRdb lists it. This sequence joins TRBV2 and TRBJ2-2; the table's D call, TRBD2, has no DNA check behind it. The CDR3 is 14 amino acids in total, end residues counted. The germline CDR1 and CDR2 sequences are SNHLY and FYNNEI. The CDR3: CAKTSGPNTGELMS.

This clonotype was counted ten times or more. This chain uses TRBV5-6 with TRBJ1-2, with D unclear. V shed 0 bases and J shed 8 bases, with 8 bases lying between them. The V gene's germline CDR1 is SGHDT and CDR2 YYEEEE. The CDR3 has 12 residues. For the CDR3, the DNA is TGTGCCAGCAGCTTGGGGGTCCTGGGCTACACCTTC. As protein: CASSLGVLGYTF.

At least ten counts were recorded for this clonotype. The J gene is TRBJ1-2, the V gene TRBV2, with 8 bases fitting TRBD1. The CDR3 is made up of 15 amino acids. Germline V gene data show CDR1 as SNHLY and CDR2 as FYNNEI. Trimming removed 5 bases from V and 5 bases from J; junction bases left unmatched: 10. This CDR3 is CASSYLPGQDYGYTF. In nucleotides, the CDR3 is TGTGCCAGCAGTTACCTCCCGGGACAGGATTATGGCTACACCTTC.

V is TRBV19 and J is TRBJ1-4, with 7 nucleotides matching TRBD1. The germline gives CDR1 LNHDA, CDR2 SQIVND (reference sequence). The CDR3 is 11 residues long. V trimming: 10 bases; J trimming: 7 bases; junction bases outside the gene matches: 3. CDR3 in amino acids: CATRQGEKLFF. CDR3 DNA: TGTGCCACACGACAGGGTGAAAAACTGTTTTTT.

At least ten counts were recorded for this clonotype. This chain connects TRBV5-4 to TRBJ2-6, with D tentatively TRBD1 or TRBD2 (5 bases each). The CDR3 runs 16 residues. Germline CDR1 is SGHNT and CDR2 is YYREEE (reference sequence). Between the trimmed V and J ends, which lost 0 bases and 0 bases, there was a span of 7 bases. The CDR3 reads CASSLGGNSGANVLTF. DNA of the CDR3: TGTGCCAGCAGCTTGGGGGGGAACTCTGGGGCCAACGTCCTGACTTTC.

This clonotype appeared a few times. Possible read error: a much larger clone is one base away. CDR3 in DNA: TGTGCCAGCAGTCATGGGCCACGACAGGGAGGGAATGAGCAGTTCTTC. Its protein is CASSHGPRQGGNEQFF. The V gene is TRBV6-5, the J gene TRBJ2-1; D possibly matches TRBD1 or TRBD2 (7 bases each). Germline-derived CDR1 and CDR2 are MNHEY and SVGAGI. V was pared by 5 bases and J by 7 bases, with 21 bases between. CDR3 size: 16 residues.

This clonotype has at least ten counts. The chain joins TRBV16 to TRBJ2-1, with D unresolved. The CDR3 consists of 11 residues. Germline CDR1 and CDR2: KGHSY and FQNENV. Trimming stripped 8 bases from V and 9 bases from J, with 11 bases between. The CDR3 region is CASDTFPEQFF. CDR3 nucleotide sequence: TGTGCCAGCGACACTTTTCCTGAGCAGTTCTTC.

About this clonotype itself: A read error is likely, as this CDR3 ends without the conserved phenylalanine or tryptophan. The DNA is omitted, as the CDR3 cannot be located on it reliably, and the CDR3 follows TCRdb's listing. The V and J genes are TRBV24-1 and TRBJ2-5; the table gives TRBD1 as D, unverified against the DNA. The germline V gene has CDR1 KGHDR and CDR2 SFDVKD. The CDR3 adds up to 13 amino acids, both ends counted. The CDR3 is CATSAGRRRPRTS.

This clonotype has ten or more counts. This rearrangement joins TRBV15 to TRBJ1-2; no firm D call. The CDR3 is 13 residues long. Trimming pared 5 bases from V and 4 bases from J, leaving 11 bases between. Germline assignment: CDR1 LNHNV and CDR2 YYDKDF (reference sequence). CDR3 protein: CATSQDGFYGYTF. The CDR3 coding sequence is TGTGCCACCAGCCAGGACGGGTTCTATGGCTACACCTTC.

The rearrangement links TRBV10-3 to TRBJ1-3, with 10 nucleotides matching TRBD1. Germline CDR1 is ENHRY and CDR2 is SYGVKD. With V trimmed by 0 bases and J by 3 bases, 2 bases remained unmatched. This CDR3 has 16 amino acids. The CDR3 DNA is TGTGCCATCAGTGAGTCGACAGGGGGCGATGGAAACACCATATATTTT. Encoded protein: CAISESTGGDGNTIYF.

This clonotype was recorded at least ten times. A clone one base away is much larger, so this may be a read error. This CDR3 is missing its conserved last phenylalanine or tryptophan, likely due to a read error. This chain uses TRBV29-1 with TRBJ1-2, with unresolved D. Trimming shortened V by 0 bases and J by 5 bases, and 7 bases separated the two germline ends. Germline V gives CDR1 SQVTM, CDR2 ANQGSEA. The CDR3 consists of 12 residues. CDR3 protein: CSVEDPPYGYTL. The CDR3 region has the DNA TGCAGCGTTGAAGACCCTCCTTATGGCTACACCCTC.

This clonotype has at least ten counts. CDR3 sequence reads: CASSLAGGGTPQGQFF. The CDR3 DNA sequence: TGTGCCAGCAGCTTAGCGGGGGGCGGGACTCCCCAAGGGCAGTTCTTC. This chain links TRBV7-8 with TRBJ2-1, with D perhaps matching TRBD1 or TRBD2 (6 bases each). V was pared by 0 bases and J by 12 bases, with 21 bases between. The CDR3 extends over 16 amino acids. The germline CDR1 and CDR2 sequences are SGHVS and FQNEAQ.

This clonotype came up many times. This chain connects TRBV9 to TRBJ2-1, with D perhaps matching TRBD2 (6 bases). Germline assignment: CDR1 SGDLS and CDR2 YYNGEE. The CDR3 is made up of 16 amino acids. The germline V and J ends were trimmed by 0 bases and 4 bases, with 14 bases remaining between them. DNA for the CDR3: TGTGCCAGCAGCGTAGGGGCCGGGACTGGATACAATGAGCAGTTCTTC. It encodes CASSVGAGTGYNEQFF.

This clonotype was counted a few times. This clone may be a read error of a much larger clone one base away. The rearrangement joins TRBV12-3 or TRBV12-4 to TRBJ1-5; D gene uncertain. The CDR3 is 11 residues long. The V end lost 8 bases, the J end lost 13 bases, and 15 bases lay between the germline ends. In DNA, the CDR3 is TGTGCCAGCGGAGACGTCGGGCGGCAGCATTTT. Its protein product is CASGDVGRQHF.

The CDR3: CASSVSLGGRHQPQHF. CDR3 DNA: TGTGCCAGCAGCGTCTCTCTCGGGGGCCGCCATCAGCCCCAGCATTTT. The rearrangement uses TRBV2 and TRBJ1-5; a possible D gene is TRBD1 (6 bases). Germline V CDR1 and CDR2: SNHLY, FYNNEI. The CDR3 runs 16 residues. Between the trimmed V and J ends, which lost 6 bases and 5 bases, there was a span of 20 bases.

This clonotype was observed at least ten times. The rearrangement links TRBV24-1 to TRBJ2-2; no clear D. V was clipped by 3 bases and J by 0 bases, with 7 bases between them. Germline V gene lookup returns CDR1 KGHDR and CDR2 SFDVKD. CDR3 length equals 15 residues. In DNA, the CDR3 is TGTGCCACCAGTGATAGTAGTACGAACACCGGGGAGCTGTTTTTT. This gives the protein CATSDSSTNTGELFF.

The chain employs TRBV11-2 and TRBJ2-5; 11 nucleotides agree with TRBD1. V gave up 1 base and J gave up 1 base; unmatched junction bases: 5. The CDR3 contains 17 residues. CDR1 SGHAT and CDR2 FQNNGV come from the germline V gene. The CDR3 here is CASSLVGTGGFQETQYF. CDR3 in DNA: TGTGCCAGCAGCTTAGTAGGGACAGGGGGTTTCCAAGAGACCCAGTACTTC.

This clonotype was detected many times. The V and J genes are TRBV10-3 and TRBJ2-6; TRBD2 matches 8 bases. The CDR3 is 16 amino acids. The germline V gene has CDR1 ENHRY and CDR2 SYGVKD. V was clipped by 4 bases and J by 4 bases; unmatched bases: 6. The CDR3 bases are TGTGCCATCAGTGGTTGGCGGGGGGTCGGGGCCAACGTCCTGACTTTC. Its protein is CAISGWRGVGANVLTF.

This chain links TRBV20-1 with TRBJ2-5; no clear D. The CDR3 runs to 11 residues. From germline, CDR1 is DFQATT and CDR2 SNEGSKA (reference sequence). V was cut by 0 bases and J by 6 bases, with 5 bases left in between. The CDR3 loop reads CSARDGQTQYF. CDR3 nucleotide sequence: TGCAGTGCTAGAGATGGGCAGACCCAGTACTTC.

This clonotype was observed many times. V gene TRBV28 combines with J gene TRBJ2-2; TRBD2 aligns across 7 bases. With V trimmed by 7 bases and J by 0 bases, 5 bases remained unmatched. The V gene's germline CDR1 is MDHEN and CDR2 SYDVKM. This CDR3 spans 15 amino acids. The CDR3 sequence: CASTLGGTNTGELFF. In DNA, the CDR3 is TGTGCCAGCACCCTGGGGGGGACGAACACCGGGGAGCTGTTTTTT. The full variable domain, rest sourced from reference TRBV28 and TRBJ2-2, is DVKVTQSSRYLVKRTGEKVFLECVQDMDHENMFWYRQDPGLGLRLIYFSYDVKMKEKGDIPEGYSVSREKKERFSLILESASTNQTSMYLCASTLGGTNTGELFFGEGSRLTVL.

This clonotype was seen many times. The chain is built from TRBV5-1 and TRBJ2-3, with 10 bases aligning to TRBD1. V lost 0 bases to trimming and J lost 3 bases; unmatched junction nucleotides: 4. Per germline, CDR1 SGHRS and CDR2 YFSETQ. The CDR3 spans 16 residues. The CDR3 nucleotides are TGCGCCAGCAGCTTGGCCATGGGACAGGGGACAGATACGCAGTATTTT. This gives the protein CASSLAMGQGTDTQYF.

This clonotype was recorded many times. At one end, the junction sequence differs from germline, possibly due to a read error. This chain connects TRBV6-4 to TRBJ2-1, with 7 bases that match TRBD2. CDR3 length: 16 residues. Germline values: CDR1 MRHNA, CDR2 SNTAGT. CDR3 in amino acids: CASSHSGGGGYNEQFF. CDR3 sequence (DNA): TGTGCCAGCAGTCACTCTGGGGGGGGAGGGTACAATGAGCAGTTCTTC.

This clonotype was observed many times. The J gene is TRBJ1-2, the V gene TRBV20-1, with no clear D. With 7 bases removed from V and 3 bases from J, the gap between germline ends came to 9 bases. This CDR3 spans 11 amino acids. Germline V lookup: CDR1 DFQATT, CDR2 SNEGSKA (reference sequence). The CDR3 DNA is TGCAGTGGCGACTCCGACTATGGCTACACCTTC. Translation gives CSGDSDYGYTF.